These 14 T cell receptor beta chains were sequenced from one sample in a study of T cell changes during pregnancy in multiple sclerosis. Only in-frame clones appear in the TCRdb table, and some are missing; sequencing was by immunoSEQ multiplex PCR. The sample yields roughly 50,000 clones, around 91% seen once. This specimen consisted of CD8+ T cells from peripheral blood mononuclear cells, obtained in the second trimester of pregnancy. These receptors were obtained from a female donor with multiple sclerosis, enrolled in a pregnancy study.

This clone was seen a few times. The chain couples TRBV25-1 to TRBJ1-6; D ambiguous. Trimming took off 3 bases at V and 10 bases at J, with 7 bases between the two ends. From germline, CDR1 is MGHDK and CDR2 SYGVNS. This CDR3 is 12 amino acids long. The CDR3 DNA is TGTGCCAGCAGTGAGGCCAACTCACCCCTCCACTTT. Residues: CASSEANSPLHF.

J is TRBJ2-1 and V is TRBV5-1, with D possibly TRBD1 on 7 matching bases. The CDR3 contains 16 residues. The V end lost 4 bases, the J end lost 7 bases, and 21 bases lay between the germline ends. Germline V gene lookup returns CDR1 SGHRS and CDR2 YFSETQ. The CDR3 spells CASSPAQGRLGNEQFF. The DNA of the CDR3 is TGCGCCAGCAGCCCGGCACAGGGGAGGCTGGGGAATGAGCAGTTCTTC.

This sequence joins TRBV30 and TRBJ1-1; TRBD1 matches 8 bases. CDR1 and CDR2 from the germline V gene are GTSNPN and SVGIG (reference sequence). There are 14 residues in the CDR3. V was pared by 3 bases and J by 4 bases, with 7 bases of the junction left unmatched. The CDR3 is CAWRPQGAGTEAFF. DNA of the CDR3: TGTGCCTGGAGACCTCAGGGGGCTGGCACTGAAGCTTTCTTT.

DNA for the CDR3: TGTGCCAGTGGATCTAAGGGACTCCAGGGAGGGGTCAATCAGCCCCAGCATTTT. As protein: CASGSKGLQGGVNQPQHF. The V gene is TRBV19, the J gene TRBJ1-5; possibly TRBD1 for D (5 bases). The CDR3 contains 18 residues. The V and J ends lost 8 bases and 3 bases respectively, with 26 bases between them. Germline V gene data show CDR1 as LNHDA and CDR2 as SQIVND (reference sequence).

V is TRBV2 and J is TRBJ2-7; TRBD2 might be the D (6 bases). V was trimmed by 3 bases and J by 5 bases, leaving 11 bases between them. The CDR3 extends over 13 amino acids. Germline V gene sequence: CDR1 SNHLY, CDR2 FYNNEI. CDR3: CASSEAGLHEQYF. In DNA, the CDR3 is TGTGCCAGCAGTGAGGCGGGGCTCCACGAGCAGTACTTC.

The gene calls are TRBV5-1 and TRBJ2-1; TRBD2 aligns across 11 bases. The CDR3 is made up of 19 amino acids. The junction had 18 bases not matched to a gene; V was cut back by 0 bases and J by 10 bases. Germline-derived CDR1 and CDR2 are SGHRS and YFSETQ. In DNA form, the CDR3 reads TGCGCCAGCAGCTTGGCTAGTTCGGGTAGCGGGGGGGCCGGCGGCGAGCAGTTCTTC. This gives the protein CASSLASSGSGGAGGEQFF.

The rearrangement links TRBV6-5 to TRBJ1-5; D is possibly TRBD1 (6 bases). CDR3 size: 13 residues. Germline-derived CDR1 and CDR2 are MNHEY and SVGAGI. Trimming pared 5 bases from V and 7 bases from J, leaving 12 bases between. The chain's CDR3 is CASSTYQGQPQHF. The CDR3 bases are TGTGCCAGCAGTACCTACCAGGGGCAGCCCCAGCATTTT.

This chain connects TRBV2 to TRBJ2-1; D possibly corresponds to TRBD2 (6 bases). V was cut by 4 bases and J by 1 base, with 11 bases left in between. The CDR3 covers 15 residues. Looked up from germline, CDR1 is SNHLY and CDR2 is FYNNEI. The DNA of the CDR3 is TGTGCCAGCAGTGGTTTACGGGAGTCCTACAATGAGCAGTTCTTC. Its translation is CASSGLRESYNEQFF.

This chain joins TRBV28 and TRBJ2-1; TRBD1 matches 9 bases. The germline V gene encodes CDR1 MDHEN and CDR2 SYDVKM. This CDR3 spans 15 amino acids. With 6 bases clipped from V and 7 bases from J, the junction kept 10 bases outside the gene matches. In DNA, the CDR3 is TGTGCCAGCAGCGCCTACAGGGGGCCCCGAAATGAGCAGTTCTTC. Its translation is CASSAYRGPRNEQFF.

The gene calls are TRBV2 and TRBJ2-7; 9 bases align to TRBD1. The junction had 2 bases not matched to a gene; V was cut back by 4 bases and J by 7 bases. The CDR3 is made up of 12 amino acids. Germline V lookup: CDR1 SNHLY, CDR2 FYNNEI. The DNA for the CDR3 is TGTGCCAGCAGTGGGACAGGGGAAGAGCAGTACTTC. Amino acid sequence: CASSGTGEEQYF.

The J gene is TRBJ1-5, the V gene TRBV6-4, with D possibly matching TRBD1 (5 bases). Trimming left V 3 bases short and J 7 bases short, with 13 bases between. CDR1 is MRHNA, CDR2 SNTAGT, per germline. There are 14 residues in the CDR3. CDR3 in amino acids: CASSESGEGQPQHF. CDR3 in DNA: TGTGCCAGCAGTGAGTCGGGGGAGGGACAGCCCCAGCATTTT.

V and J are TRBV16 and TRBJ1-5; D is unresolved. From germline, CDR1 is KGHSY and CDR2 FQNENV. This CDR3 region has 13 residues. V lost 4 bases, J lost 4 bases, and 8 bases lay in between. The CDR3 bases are TGTGCCAGCAGCCCCACGGGGAATCAGCCCCAGCATTTT. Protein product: CASSPTGNQPQHF.

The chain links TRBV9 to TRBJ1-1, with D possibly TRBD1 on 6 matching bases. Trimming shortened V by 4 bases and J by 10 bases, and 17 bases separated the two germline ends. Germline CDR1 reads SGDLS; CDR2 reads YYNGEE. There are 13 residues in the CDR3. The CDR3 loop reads CASSPGGLPGAFF. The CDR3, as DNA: TGTGCCAGCAGCCCGGGGGGGCTACCTGGAGCTTTCTTT.

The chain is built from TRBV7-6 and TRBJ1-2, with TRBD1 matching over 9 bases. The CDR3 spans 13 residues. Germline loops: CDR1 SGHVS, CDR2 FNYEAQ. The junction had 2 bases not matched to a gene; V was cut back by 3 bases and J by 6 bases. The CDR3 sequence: CASSFRTGDGYTF. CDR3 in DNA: TGTGCCAGCAGCTTTAGGACAGGGGATGGCTACACCTTC.